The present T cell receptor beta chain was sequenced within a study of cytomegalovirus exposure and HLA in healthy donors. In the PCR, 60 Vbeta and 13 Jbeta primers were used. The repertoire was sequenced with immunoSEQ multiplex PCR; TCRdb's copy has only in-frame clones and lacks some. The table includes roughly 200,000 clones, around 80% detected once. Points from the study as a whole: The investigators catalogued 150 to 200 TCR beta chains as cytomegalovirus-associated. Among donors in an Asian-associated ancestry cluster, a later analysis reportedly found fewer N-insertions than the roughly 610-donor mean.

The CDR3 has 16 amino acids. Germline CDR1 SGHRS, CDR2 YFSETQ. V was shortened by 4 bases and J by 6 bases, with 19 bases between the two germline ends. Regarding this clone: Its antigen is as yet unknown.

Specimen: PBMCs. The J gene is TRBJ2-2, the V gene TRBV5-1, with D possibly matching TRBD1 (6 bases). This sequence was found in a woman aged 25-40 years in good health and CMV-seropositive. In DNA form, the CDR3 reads TGCGCCAGCAGCCCGAGTGACAGGCCCGGGGCCGGGGAGCTGTTTTTT. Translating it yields CASSPSDRPGAGELFF.